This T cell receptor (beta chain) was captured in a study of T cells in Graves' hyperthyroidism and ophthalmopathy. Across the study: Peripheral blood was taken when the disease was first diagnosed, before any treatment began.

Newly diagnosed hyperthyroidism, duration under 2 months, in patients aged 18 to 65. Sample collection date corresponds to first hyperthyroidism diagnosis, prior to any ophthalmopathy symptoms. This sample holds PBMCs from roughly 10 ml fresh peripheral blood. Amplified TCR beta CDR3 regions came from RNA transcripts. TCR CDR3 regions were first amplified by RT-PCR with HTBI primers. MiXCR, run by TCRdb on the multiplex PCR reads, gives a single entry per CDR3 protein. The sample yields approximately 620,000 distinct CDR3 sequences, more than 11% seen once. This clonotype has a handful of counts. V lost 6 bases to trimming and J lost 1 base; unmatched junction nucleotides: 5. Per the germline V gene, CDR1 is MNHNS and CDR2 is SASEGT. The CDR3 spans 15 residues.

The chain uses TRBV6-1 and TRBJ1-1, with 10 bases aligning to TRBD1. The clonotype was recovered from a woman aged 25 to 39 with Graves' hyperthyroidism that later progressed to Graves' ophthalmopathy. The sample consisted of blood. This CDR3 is CASRETGGRNTEAFF. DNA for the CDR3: TGTGCCAGCAGAGAGACAGGGGGCAGGAACACTGAAGCTTTCTTT.